This T cell receptor (beta chain) derives from a study of Ad26.COV2.S vaccination and SARS-CoV-2 variants. Study at large: The donor belonged to the COV1001 Ad26.COV2.S trial arm. Ad26.COV2.S, an intramuscular injection, was given once or twice 56 days apart.

Sample treatment: some 20 received Ad26.COV2.S at low or high dose, single or two shots; 5 received placebo; per-sample allocation not given. All samples were drawn on day 63, counting from the first vaccine or placebo injection. The CDR3 has 15 amino acids. The germline gives CDR1 SEHNR, CDR2 FQNEAQ (reference sequence). J lost 7 bases, V lost 5 bases, and 9 bases had no gene match. Only in-frame clones appear in the TCRdb table, and some are missing; sequencing was by immunoSEQ multiplex PCR. In the table there are about 400,000 clones, around nine tenths of which are singletons. The source is a person aged 18-60 years who received the Ad26.COV2.S COVID-19 vaccine or a placebo. The chain joins TRBV7-9 to TRBJ2-3; 10 bases map to TRBD2. The sample was peripheral blood, taken in a trial of Ad26.COV2.S vaccine versus placebo. DNA for the CDR3: TGTGCCAGCAGCGTTAGCGGGAGGAATATGCATACGCAGTATTTT. The encoded protein is CASSVSGRNMHTQYF.